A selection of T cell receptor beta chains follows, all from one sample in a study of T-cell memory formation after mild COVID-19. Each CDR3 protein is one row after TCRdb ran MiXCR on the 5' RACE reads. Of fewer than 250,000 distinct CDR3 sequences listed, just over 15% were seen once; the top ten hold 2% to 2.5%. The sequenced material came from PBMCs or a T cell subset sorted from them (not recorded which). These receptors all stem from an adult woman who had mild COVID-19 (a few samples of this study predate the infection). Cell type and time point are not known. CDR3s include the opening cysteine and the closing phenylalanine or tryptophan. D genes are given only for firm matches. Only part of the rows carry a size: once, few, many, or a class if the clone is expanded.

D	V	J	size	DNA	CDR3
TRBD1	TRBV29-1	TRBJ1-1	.	TGCAGCGTTTGGGACAGGGGGAACACTGAAGCTTTCTTT	CSVWDRGNTEAFF
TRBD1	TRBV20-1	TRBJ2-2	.	TGCAGTGCTACAACAGGGGGCGCGGACACCGGGGAGCTGTTTTTT	CSATTGGADTGELFF
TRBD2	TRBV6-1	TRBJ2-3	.	TGTGCCAGCAGTGGTAATTCCGGACTAGCGGGAACAGATACGCAGTATTTT	CASSGNSGLAGTDTQYF
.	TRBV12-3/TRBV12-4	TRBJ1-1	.	TGTGCCAGCAGGACGGGATCTGAAGCTTTCTTT	CASRTGSEAFF
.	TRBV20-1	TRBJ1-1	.	TGCAGTGCTTTCAGTTTGGGATTGGTGAACACTGAAGCTTTCTTT	CSAFSLGLVNTEAFF
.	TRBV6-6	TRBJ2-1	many	TGTGCCAGCAGTTACGAGTGGGCTCAGCAGTTCTTC	CASSYEWAQQFF
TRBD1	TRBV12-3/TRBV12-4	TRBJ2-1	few	TGTGCCAGCAGTCCCCGGACAGGACATGAGCAGTTCTTC	CASSPRTGHEQFF
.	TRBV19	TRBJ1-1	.	TGTGCCAGTAGTATGGGGGTTTCCGCTGAAGCTTTCTTT	CASSMGVSAEAFF
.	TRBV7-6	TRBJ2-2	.	TGTGCCAGCAGCCCGGGCCGGGGCCCGAACACCGGGGAGCTGTTTTTT	CASSPGRGPNTGELFF
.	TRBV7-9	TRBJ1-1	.	TGTGCCAGCAGCTTAGCCCCGACAGAGTTGAACACTGAAGCTTTCTTT	CASSLAPTELNTEAFF
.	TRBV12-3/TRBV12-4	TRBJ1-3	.	TGTGCCAGCAGTTCTCAGGGCTCTGGAAACACCATATATTTT	CASSSQGSGNTIYF
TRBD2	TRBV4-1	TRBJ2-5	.	TGCGCCAGCAGCCAAGGACTAGCGGCCCTGGGGAGGGCCCAGTACTTC	CASSQGLAALGRAQYF
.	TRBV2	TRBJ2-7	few	TGTGCCAGCAGTGAAGATGTGGGCCTGGAGACCTACGAGCAGTACTTC	CASSEDVGLETYEQYF
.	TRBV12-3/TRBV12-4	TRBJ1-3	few	TGTGCCAGCAGATCCCTGGGGCAGGGCGGAAACACCATATATTTT	CASRSLGQGGNTIYF
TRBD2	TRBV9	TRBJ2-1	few	TGTGCCAGCAGCGTAGCTTTCGGGAGCGGGGGGGAGCAGTTCTTC	CASSVAFGSGGEQFF
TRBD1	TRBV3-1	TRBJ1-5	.	TGTGCCAGCAGTTCACAGGGGACTGGCAATCAGCCCCAGCATTTT	CASSSQGTGNQPQHF
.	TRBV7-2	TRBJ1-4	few	TGTGCCAGCAGCCGGCGGACTAATGAAAAACTGTTTTTT	CASSRRTNEKLFF
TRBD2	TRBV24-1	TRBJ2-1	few	TGTGCCACCAGTGAATCTTCTAGCGGGAGAGGAATGGCGTACAATGAGCAGTTCTTC	CATSESSSGRGMAYNEQFF
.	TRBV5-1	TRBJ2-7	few	TGCGCCAGCAGCTTATTACAGGGAGGATCCTACGAGCAGTACTTC	CASSLLQGGSYEQYF
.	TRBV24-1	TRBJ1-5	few	TGTGCCACCAGTGATGCAGGGGTATTCGGCAATCAGCCCCAGCATTTT	CATSDAGVFGNQPQHF
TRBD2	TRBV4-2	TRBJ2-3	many	TGTGCCAGCAGCCAAGATTCATTACTTAGCGGGAGAACAGATACGCAGTATTTT	CASSQDSLLSGRTDTQYF
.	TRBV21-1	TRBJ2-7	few	TGTGCCAGCAGCACCGGGGTACGGGCCTTTTTCGAGCAGTACTTC	CASSTGVRAFFEQYF
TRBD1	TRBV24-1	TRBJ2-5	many	TGTGCCACCAGTGAGGGCCAGGGGGTTTCGCGAGAGACCCAGTACTTC	CATSEGQGVSRETQYF
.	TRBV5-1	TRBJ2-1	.	TGCGCCAGCAGCTCCGGTTCGGGGTATTCTGAGCAGTTCTTC	CASSSGSGYSEQFF
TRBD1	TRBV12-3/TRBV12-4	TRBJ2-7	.	TGTGCCAGCAGTTTACAGGGGGCGATGTACGAGCAGTACTTC	CASSLQGAMYEQYF
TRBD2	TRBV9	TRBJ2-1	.	TGTGCCAGCAGCGGGATCGGAACGGGGGGGCCTTTTGAGCAGTTCTTC	CASSGIGTGGPFEQFF
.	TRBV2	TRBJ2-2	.	TGTGCCAGCAGCAGGGGGGTCACCGGGGAGCTGTTTTTT	CASSRGVTGELFF
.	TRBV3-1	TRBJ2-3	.	TGTGCCAGCAGCTTCGCCCCTATGGCCCGTACAGATACGCAGTATTTT	CASSFAPMARTDTQYF
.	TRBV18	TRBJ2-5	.	TGTGCCAGCTCACCAAATTCGGAGGGGACCCAGTACTTC	CASSPNSEGTQYF
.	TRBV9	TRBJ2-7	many	TGTGCCAGCAGCGTAGGGCAGTCCTACGAGCAGTACTTC	CASSVGQSYEQYF
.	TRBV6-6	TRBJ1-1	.	TGTGCCAGCAGTTCGGGCGTTGGGGCCGGGAACACTGAAGCTTTCTTT	CASSSGVGAGNTEAFF
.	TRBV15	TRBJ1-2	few	TGTGCCACCAGCAGAGGATCTAACTATGGCTACACCTTC	CATSRGSNYGYTF
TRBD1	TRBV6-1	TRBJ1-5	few	TGTGCCAGCAGTGAAGCGCAGGGGGCGAGGCAGCCCCAGCATTTT	CASSEAQGARQPQHF